This entry features one T cell receptor beta chain sequence. The sample has other DNA sequences that encode this CDR3 too. The assay was immunoSEQ multiplex PCR, and TCRdb's table has in-frame clones only and misses some. The table has 300,000 or so clones, more than 80% seen once; the top ten hold 0.95% to 1.3%. The CDR3 runs to 12 residues. Germline CDR1 is GTSNPN and CDR2 is SVGIG (reference sequence). Trimming removed 0 bases from V and 3 bases from J, with 4 bases in between. The data derive from a study of blood T cell repertoires in COVID-19. Study in general: PBMCs, B-cell-depleted T cells, or T cells provided the cDNA or gDNA that made up the material.

Source material: PBMCs or T cells enriched from blood (not recorded which). The sequence was collected from a woman in her twenties or thirties who had recovered from COVID-19. V gene TRBV30 combines with J gene TRBJ2-3; no firm D call. CDR3 loop: CAWSVQTDTQYF. The CDR3 nucleotides are TGTGCCTGGAGTGTACAAACAGATACGCAGTATTTT.